One sample yielded the 8 T cell receptor beta chains listed below, sequenced in a study of CD8 T cells in ankylosing spondylitis. General study findings and limits: Made up of under 10 highly homologous variants, a TCR beta motif appeared characteristic of ankylosing spondylitis blood.

The antigens these receptors bind are not known. Each CDR3 protein is one row after TCRdb ran MiXCR on the 5' RACE reads. In the table there are roughly 450,000 distinct CDR3 sequences, roughly a quarter of which are singletons. The sequencing sample was made of blood, either unsorted or a sorted T cell fraction (not recorded which). The receptors stem from a male donor with ankylosing spondylitis.

This rearrangement joins TRBV20-1 to TRBJ2-1, with D perhaps assigned TRBD1 or TRBD2 (5 bases each). Germline CDR1 is DFQATT and CDR2 is SNEGSKA (reference sequence). This CDR3 region has 15 residues. The V and J ends lost 0 bases and 2 bases respectively, with 11 bases between them. The CDR3, as DNA: TGCAGTGCTAGAGAGATGGGGGACCCCTACAATGAGCAGTTCTTC. It codes for CSAREMGDPYNEQFF.

This chain uses TRBV10-3 with TRBJ2-7, with D tentatively TRBD1 (5 bases). The germline V gene has CDR1 ENHRY and CDR2 SYGVKD. The length of the CDR3 is 14 residues. V was pared by 4 bases and J by 0 bases, with 10 bases between. In DNA form, the CDR3 reads TGTGCCATCAGTGGCGCCAGGGACTCCTACGAGCAGTACGTC. It specifies CAISGARDSYEQYV.

The chain carries TRBV30 and TRBJ1-1; D gene ambiguous. This CDR3 spans 13 amino acids. Germline loops: CDR1 GTSNPN, CDR2 SVGIG (reference sequence). Between the trimmed V and J ends, which lost 5 bases and 0 bases, there was a span of 10 bases. CDR3 residues: CAWDPALNTEAFF. CDR3 in DNA: TGTGCCTGGGATCCCGCCTTGAACACTGAAGCTTTCTTT.

The chain links TRBV9 to TRBJ1-2; D perhaps matches TRBD1 (5 bases). This CDR3 has 12 amino acids. The germline V gene encodes CDR1 SGDLS and CDR2 YYNGEE. Trimming pared 2 bases from V and 3 bases from J, leaving 5 bases between. The CDR3 loop reads CASSVGDYGYTF. The CDR3 coding sequence is TGTGCCAGCAGCGTGGGGGACTATGGCTACACCTTC.

J is TRBJ1-1 and V is TRBV29-1, with a possible D match to TRBD1 (5 bases). The germline V gene encodes CDR1 SQVTM and CDR2 ANQGSEA. V lost 1 base and J lost 8, with 11 bases in between. The CDR3 is 12 amino acids. The CDR3 nucleotides are TGCAGCGTTGAAGGGTGGGGCAGGGAAGCTTTCTTT. As protein: CSVEGWGREAFF.

This clonotype was seen ten or more times. This sequence joins TRBV5-6 and TRBJ2-7; either TRBD1 or TRBD2 may fit D (5 bases each). Trimming took off 5 bases at V and 1 base at J, with 13 bases between the two ends. The germline gives CDR1 SGHDT, CDR2 YYEEEE. The CDR3 spans 14 residues. CDR3 region: CASSPLGESYEQYF. The CDR3 DNA reads TGTGCCAGCAGTCCCCTAGGGGAGTCCTACGAGCAGTACTTC.

This chain uses TRBV28 with TRBJ1-6; a weak D match, TRBD1 (6 bases). This CDR3 contains 21 residues. V lost 5 bases to trimming and J lost 0 bases, with 26 bases between them. Germline CDR1 MDHEN, CDR2 SYDVKM. Here the CDR3 DNA reads TGTGCCAGCAGTCTCCTCGATGTCCTCCGGGACACGAGCTCCTATAATTCACCCCTCCACTTT. Encoded protein: CASSLLDVLRDTSSYNSPLHF.

This chain joins TRBV12-3 or TRBV12-4 and TRBJ2-7, with D hard to call. The CDR3 is 15 residues long. V was shortened by 5 bases and J by 3 bases, with 17 bases between the two germline ends. DNA of the CDR3: TGTGCCAGCAGTGAGGACGGTCAGAGAATCTACGAGCAGTACTTC. Protein sequence: CASSEDGQRIYEQYF.